One and the same sample provided the 5 T cell receptor beta chains below, sequenced in a study of early T cells in non-severe SARS-CoV-2 infection. TCRdb re-called the 5' RACE reads through MiXCR, storing one row per CDR3 protein. The data show 70,000 to 75,000 distinct CDR3 sequences, roughly 13% seen once. The specimen was whole blood. Receptors were obtained from an adult who was a healthcare worker with PCR-confirmed SARS-CoV-2 infection or an uninfected control (not recorded which).

This clonotype was seen repeatedly, ten times or more. The V gene is TRBV20-1, the J gene TRBJ2-7; the match to TRBD1 covers 7 bases. Germline V gene lookup returns CDR1 DFQATT and CDR2 SNEGSKA (reference sequence). Trimming took 6 bases from V and 3 from J; bases not matched to a gene: 11. CDR3 length: 14 residues. The CDR3 bases are TGCAGTGCCCTAAAGGGGACAGCAGGCTACGAGCAGTACTTC. As protein: CSALKGTAGYEQYF.

The V and J genes are TRBV5-1 and TRBJ1-2, with D perhaps matching TRBD1 (5 bases). V was trimmed by 5 bases and J by 3 bases, leaving 17 bases between them. CDR3 length: 15 amino acids. CDR1 SGHRS and CDR2 YFSETQ come from the germline V gene. The CDR3 loop reads CASRVSTRVDYGYTF. The CDR3, as DNA: TGCGCCAGCAGAGTCTCCACCAGGGTGGACTATGGCTACACCTTC.

There are many counts of this clonotype. The chain recombines TRBV5-6 with TRBJ2-3, with D uncertain. The CDR3 sequence is 14 residues long. Germline V CDR1 and CDR2: SGHDT, YYEEEE. V was cut by 0 bases and J by 0 bases, with 5 bases left in between. The chain's CDR3 is CASSLGKSTDTQYF. The CDR3 region has the DNA TGTGCCAGCAGCTTGGGGAAGAGCACAGATACGCAGTATTTT. Looking up the rest from reference TRBV5-6 and TRBJ2-3 gives the full variable domain: DAGVTQSPTHLIKTRGQQVTLRCSPKSGHDTVSWYQQALGQGPQFIFQYYEEEERQRGNFPDRFSGHQFPNYSSELNVNALLLGDSALYLCASSLGKSTDTQYFGPGTRLTVL.

There are a few counts of this clonotype. J is TRBJ2-6 and V is TRBV19; TRBD1 aligns across 7 bases. Trimming at V came to 3 bases and at J to 0 bases, leaving 11 bases not matched to a gene. From germline, CDR1 is LNHDA and CDR2 SQIVND (reference sequence). The CDR3 sequence is 19 residues long. CDR3 nucleotide sequence: TGTGCCAGTAGTATGAGTCGGACAGGAAAAAGCTCTGGGGCCAACGTCCTGACTTTC. Its protein is CASSMSRTGKSSGANVLTF.

In its sample, this clonotype ranks as medium-sized. This sequence joins TRBV11-2 and TRBJ2-5; D not resolved. The CDR3 runs 14 residues. The V gene lost 0 bases and the J gene lost 0 bases, with 5 bases spanning the gap. The germline V gene has CDR1 SGHAT and CDR2 FQNNGV. The CDR3 bases are TGTGCCAGCAGCTTAGAAGGGTACCAAGAGACCCAGTACTTC. It codes for CASSLEGYQETQYF.